The present T cell receptor (beta chain) was sequenced within a study of tumor and adjacent non-tumor tissue in lung cancer. Germline-derived CDR1 and CDR2 are MGHDK and SYGVNS. The CDR3 spans 15 residues. RNA was extracted from bulk tissue without any cell sorting. A modified ARM-PCR protocol with three rounds of nested PCR amplified TCRbeta. TCRdb processed the multiplex PCR reads anew with MiXCR; each CDR3 protein has one entry. The sample holds approximately 90,000 distinct CDR3 sequences, less than 80% seen once. This clonotype occurred a few times. At one end the junction does not follow the germline gene, possibly because of a read error.

This TCR was sampled from a man between 60 and 75 years old with non-small cell lung cancer. The sequenced sample was lung tumor tissue. The V gene is TRBV25-1, the J gene TRBJ2-1; TRBD1 is a possible D gene (5 bases). This CDR3 reads CASSDGRASSNEQFF. Here the CDR3 DNA reads TGTGCCAGCAGTGACGGCAGGGCGTCCTCCAATGAGCAGTTCTTC.